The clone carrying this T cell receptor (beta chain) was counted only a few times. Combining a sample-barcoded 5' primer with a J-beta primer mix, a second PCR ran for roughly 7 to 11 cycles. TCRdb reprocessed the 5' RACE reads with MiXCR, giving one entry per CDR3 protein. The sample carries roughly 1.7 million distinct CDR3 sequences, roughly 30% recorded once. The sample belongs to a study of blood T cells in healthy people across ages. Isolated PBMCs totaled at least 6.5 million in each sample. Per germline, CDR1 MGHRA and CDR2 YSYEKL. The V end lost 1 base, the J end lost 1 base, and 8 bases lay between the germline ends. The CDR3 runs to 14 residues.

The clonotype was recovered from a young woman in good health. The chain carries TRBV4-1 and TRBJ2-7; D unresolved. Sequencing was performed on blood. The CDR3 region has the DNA TGCGCCAGCAGCCAAGTATCTCGGTCCTACGAGCAGTACTTC. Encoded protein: CASSQVSRSYEQYF.